This T cell receptor (beta chain) was identified in a study of T cell repertoires in cytomegalovirus infection. The overall study: It can be stated that public TCR beta signatures indicated CMV infection as well as a matching HLA type. General observations from the study: There were carriers of CMV plus the relevant HLA, and cumulative public TCR beta family frequency identified them. It was HLA-C-restricted CMV-specific TCR beta clonotypes that dominated the response ex vivo.

TCRdb recomputed calls from the reads with MiXCR, one row per CDR3 protein. The sample shows roughly 200,000 distinct CDR3 sequences, 35% to 40% of them seen only once. Germline V gene sequence: CDR1 MNHNS, CDR2 SASEGT. This CDR3 contains 18 residues. Comment on this clonotype: The antigen remains undetermined. A read error may produce the germline difference seen at one junction end.

V gene TRBV6-1 combines with J gene TRBJ2-1; 9 bases are a match to TRBD2. This clonotype was sampled from a human donor in good health (CMV status not recorded). Some clones in this sample may be carry-over from other donors' samples. This material consisted of CD8+ T cells from cultured PBMCs, taken from culture after CMV antigen stimulation. The CDR3, as DNA: TGTGCCGGCAGTGAAGTATTTGCGGGAGGGCGTACGGACAATGAGCAGTTCTTC. Residues: CAGSEVFAGGRTDNEQFF.